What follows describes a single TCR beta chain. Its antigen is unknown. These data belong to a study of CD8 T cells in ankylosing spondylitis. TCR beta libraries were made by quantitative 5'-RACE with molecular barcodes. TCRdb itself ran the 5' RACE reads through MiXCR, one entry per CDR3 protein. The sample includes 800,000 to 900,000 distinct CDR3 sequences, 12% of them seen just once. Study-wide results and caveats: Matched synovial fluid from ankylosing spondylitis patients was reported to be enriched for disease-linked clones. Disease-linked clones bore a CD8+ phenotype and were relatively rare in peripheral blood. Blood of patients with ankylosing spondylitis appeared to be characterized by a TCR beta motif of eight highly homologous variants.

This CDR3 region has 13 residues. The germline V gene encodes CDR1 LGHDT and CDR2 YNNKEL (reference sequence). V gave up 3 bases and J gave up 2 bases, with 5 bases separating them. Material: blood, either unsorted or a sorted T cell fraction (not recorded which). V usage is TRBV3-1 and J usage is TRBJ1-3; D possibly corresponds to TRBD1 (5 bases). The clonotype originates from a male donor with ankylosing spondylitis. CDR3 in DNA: TGTGCCAGCAGCCAGGGGGCTGGAAACACCATATATTTT. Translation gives CASSQGAGNTIYF.